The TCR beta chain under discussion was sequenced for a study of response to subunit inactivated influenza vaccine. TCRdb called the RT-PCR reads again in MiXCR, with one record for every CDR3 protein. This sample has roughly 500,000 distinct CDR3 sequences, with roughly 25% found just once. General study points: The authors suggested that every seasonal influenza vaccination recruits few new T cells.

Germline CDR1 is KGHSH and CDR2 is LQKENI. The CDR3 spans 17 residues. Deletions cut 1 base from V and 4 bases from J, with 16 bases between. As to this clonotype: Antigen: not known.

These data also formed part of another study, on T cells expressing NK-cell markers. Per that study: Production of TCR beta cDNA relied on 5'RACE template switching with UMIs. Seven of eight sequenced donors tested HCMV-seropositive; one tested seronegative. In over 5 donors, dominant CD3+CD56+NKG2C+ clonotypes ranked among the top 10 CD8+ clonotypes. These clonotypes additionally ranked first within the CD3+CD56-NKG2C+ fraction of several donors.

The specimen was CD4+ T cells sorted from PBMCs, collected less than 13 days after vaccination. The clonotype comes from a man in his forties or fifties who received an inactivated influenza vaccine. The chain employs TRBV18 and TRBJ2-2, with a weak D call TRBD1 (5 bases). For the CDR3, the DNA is TGTGCCAGCTCACCACAGAGATTTGGGGCCGTCACCGGGGAGCTGTTTTTT. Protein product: CASSPQRFGAVTGELFF. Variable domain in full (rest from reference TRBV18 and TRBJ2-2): NAGVMQNPRHLVRRRGQEARLRCSPMKGHSHVYWYRQLPEEGLKFMVYLQKENIIDESGMPKERFSAEFPKEGPSILRIQQVVRGDSAAYFCASSPQRFGAVTGELFFGEGSRLTVL.